Below are 2 T cell receptor beta chains sequenced from a single sample in a study of cytomegalovirus exposure and HLA in healthy donors. PCR primers comprised 60 Vbeta and 13 Jbeta primers. The assay was immunoSEQ multiplex PCR, and TCRdb's table has in-frame clones only and misses some. Of about 150,000 clones in the sample, around 68% are singletons; the top ten hold 2% to 2.5%. Material for sequencing was PBMCs. The receptors here all came from a man aged 25-45 years in good health and CMV-seronegative.

The chain has TRBV18 and TRBJ2-1; TRBD2 agrees at 9 bases. This CDR3 is built from 16 residues. The V segment lost 2 bases and the J segment 6 bases; nucleotides outside the gene matches: 8. The germline gives CDR1 KGHSH, CDR2 LQKENI. In nucleotides, the CDR3 is TGTGCCAGCTCACCAACGGGCGGGGGGGCTCGCAATGAGCAGTTCTTC. The encoded protein is CASSPTGGGARNEQFF.

The chain employs TRBV19 and TRBJ2-2; a possible D gene is TRBD1 (6 bases). Trimming removed 6 bases from V and 4 bases from J, with 12 bases in between. The CDR3 runs to 14 residues. CDR1 is LNHDA, CDR2 SQIVND, per germline (reference sequence). DNA for the CDR3: TGTGCCAGTAGAACAGGGATCGGCACCGGGGAGCTGTTTTTT. Amino acid sequence: CASRTGIGTGELFF.